A single sample gave rise to the 24 T cell receptor beta chains below, sequenced in a study of blood T cell repertoires in COVID-19. The table came from immunoSEQ multiplex PCR; TCRdb's copy has only in-frame clones and leaves some out. Here the sample spans 160,000 or so clones, approximately 80% being singletons. The sequencing input was peripheral blood. The source is a man in his fifties or sixties with acute or convalescent COVID-19.

The V and J genes are TRBV20-1 and TRBJ1-2, with 7 bases identical to TRBD1. Germline CDR1 DFQATT, CDR2 SNEGSKA (reference sequence). V was clipped by 3 bases and J by 8 bases; unmatched bases: 12. CDR3 length equals 14 residues. In DNA form, the CDR3 reads TGCAGTGCTAGTCCACAGGGGTTGAAGGACGGCTACACCTTC. As protein: CSASPQGLKDGYTF.

This chain's CDR3 is CASSYNPAGAGELFF. CDR3 nucleotides: TGTGCCAGCAGTTACAACCCTGCGGGGGCCGGGGAGCTGTTTTTT. The genes are TRBV6-2 or TRBV6-3 and TRBJ2-2, with 7 bases fitting TRBD2. Germline CDR1 reads MNHEY; CDR2 reads SVGEGT. The trim removed 2 bases at V and 6 bases at J, leaving 6 bases unmatched. The CDR3 sequence is 15 residues long.

In this sample, this clone turned up a few times. The chain joins TRBV29-1 to TRBJ2-3, with TRBD1 as a possible D gene (5 bases). CDR3 length: 13 residues. The V and J ends lost 8 bases and 0 bases respectively, with 12 bases between them. CDR1 is SQVTM and CDR2 is ANQGSEA in the germline V gene. The CDR3 region has the DNA TGCAGCTCCACGACAGACAGCACAGATACGCAGTATTTT. The encoded protein is CSSTTDSTDTQYF.

This rearrangement joins TRBV3-1 (or the pseudogene TRBV3-2) to TRBJ2-7; D call uncertain. The CDR3 loop spans 15 amino acids. The germline CDR1 and CDR2 sequences are LGHDT and YNNKEL (reference sequence). Trimming pared 4 bases from V and 6 bases from J, leaving 19 bases between. CDR3 coding DNA: TGTGCCAGCAGCCTTGGAGAGCCCCGGGTCCCCGAGCAGTACTTC. This codes for CASSLGEPRVPEQYF.

This clone occurred a few times. The V gene is TRBV28, the J gene TRBJ2-7; 15 bases agree with TRBD2. After removal of 6 bases from V and 3 bases from J, the junction contained 6 bases not matched to a gene. The CDR3 sequence is 16 residues long. Germline loops: CDR1 MDHEN, CDR2 SYDVKM. CDR3 residues: CASRPTGLAGGYEQYF. DNA of the CDR3: TGTGCCAGCAGACCGACGGGACTAGCGGGAGGCTACGAGCAGTACTTC.

The gene calls are TRBV11-3 and TRBJ2-1; a possible D gene is TRBD2 (5 bases). The CDR3 consists of 15 residues. V lost 5 bases, J lost 8 bases, and 19 bases lay in between. Germline lookup yields CDR1 SGHNT and CDR2 YENEEA. The CDR3 region is CASSRQVGVIDEQFF. CDR3 in DNA: TGTGCCAGCAGCCGTCAGGTCGGGGTTATCGATGAGCAGTTCTTC.

This chain links TRBV4-3 with TRBJ2-3; 8 bases agree with TRBD2. V lost 3 bases and J lost 1; bases outside the gene matches: 6. This CDR3 contains 16 residues. In germline, CDR1 is LGHNA, CDR2 YSLEER. Here the CDR3 reads CASSQAGTRGTDTQYF. DNA for the CDR3: TGCGCCAGCAGCCAGGCCGGGACTAGAGGCACAGATACGCAGTATTTT.

The rearrangement uses TRBV5-6 and TRBJ1-1; D call uncertain. The V gene's germline CDR1 is SGHDT and CDR2 YYEEEE. The length of the CDR3 is 14 residues. Trimming stripped 0 bases from V and 6 bases from J, with 12 bases between. This chain's CDR3 is CASSLDSSRAEAFF. The CDR3 region has the DNA TGTGCCAGCAGCTTGGACAGTTCTCGCGCTGAAGCTTTCTTT.

The rearrangement joins TRBV28 to TRBJ1-3; no clear D. V was shortened by 11 bases and J by 4 bases, with 12 bases between the two germline ends. Germline values: CDR1 MDHEN, CDR2 SYDVKM. CDR3 length: 12 residues. The CDR3 loop reads CASRPGGNTIYF. The CDR3 coding sequence is TGTGCCTCCCGCCCCGGGGGAAACACCATATATTTT.

Only a few counts were recorded for this clone. The rearrangement links TRBV12-3 or TRBV12-4 to TRBJ1-3; tentatively, D is TRBD1 (6 bases). The CDR3 is made up of 12 amino acids. Trimming removed 5 bases from V and 6 bases from J, with 8 bases in between. The CDR3 DNA is TGTGCCAGCAGTCTGGGGGCAAACACCATATATTTT. This encodes CASSLGANTIYF.

The V and J genes are TRBV5-4 and TRBJ2-3; D is possibly TRBD1 (6 bases). The CDR3 spans 13 residues. V lost 2 bases, J lost 3 bases, and 7 bases lay in between. Germline CDR1 is SGHNT and CDR2 is YYREEE (reference sequence). The CDR3 DNA sequence: TGTGCCAGCAGCTTAACAGGGACAGATACGCAGTATTTT. It specifies CASSLTGTDTQYF.

This clone was found a few times. The V call is TRBV11-2, the J call TRBJ2-1, with 12 bases lining up with TRBD2. Germline V gives CDR1 SGHAT, CDR2 FQNNGV. After removal of 1 base from V and 5 bases from J, the junction contained 0 bases not matched to a gene. This CDR3 is built from 15 residues. The DNA of the CDR3 is TGTGCCAGCAGCTTAGGGACTAGCGGGGACAATGAGCAGTTCTTC. Amino acids: CASSLGTSGDNEQFF. The full variable domain, in which reference TRBV11-2 and TRBJ2-1 provide the parts outside the CDR3, is EAGVAQSPRYKIIEKRQSVAFWCNPISGHATLYWYQQILGQGPKLLIQFQNNGVVDDSQLPKDRFSAERLKGVDSTLKIQPAKLEDSAVYLCASSLGTSGDNEQFFGPGTRLTVL.

The CDR3 bases are TGTGCCAGCAGCCCAGCGAGGGGCGGGAGGGCCGGAGAGCAGTACTTC. Protein: CASSPARGGRAGEQYF. The chain has TRBV7-2 and TRBJ2-7, with 9 positions matching TRBD2. Trimming cost V 5 bases and J 7 bases; bases outside gene matches: 15. Per germline, CDR1 SGHTA and CDR2 FQGNSA. The CDR3 is made up of 16 amino acids.

J is TRBJ2-2 and V is TRBV10-3; maybe TRBD2 (5 bases). The germline V and J ends were trimmed by 5 bases and 2 bases, with 9 bases remaining between them. CDR3 size: 14 residues. Germline CDR1 ENHRY, CDR2 SYGVKD. CDR3 DNA sequence: TGTGCCATCAGTTCCCGGGATAACACCGGGGAGCTGTTTTTT. It encodes CAISSRDNTGELFF.

V gene TRBV28 combines with J gene TRBJ2-5; D is possibly TRBD1 (6 bases). The germline gives CDR1 MDHEN, CDR2 SYDVKM. The CDR3 is made up of 12 amino acids. Trimming shortened V by 2 bases and J by 7 bases, and 8 bases separated the two germline ends. The CDR3 region is CASSLGGRTQYF. The CDR3 DNA reads TGTGCCAGCAGTTTAGGGGGCAGGACCCAGTACTTC.

The chain combines TRBV5-1 with TRBJ1-6; 10 bases are a match to TRBD1. The CDR3 consists of 14 residues. The V and J ends lost 3 bases and 14 bases, in that order; junction bases with no gene match: 8. Germline CDR1 reads SGHRS; CDR2 reads YFSETQ. As DNA, the CDR3 is TGCGCCAGCAGCTCAGAACCGGGACAGGGGACCCTCCACTTT. As protein: CASSSEPGQGTLHF.

This clone has just one count. The CDR3 here is CASSYGTAYEQYF. CDR3 nucleotide sequence: TGTGCCAGCAGCTACGGGACAGCCTACGAGCAGTACTTC. V is TRBV7-2 and J is TRBJ2-7, with 7 bases identical to TRBD1. This CDR3 contains 13 residues. Looked up from germline, CDR1 is SGHTA and CDR2 is FQGNSA. V shed 4 bases, J shed 2 bases, and the junction held 2 bases outside the gene matches. Full variable domain (remainder filled in from reference TRBV7-2 and TRBJ2-7): GAGVSQSPSNKVTEKGKDVELRCDPISGHTALYWYRQSLGQGLEFLIYFQGNSAPDKSGLPSDRFSAERTGGSVSTLTIQRTQQEDSAVYLCASSYGTAYEQYFGPGTRLTVT.

The gene calls are TRBV27 and TRBJ1-2; D may be TRBD1 (6 bases). The CDR3 contains 14 residues. Germline V gene lookup returns CDR1 MNHEY and CDR2 SMNVEV (reference sequence). Trimming shortened V by 4 bases and J by 6 bases, and 15 bases separated the two germline ends. CDR3 DNA sequence: TGTGCCAGCAGTTCTACAGGGTCAGACCATGGCTACACCTTC. Its translation is CASSSTGSDHGYTF.

V usage is TRBV5-1 and J usage is TRBJ1-2; TRBD1 agrees at 11 bases. Germline CDR1 reads SGHRS; CDR2 reads YFSETQ. J gave up 6 bases and V 4 bases, and 5 bases lay outside the gene matches. This CDR3 is 14 amino acids long. The CDR3 DNA is TGCGCCAGCAGCGGAGGACAGGGGGCCGATGGCTACACCTTC. Its protein is CASSGGQGADGYTF.

The chain combines TRBV7-9 with TRBJ1-2; the match to TRBD1 covers 8 bases. Germline CDR1 SEHNR, CDR2 FQNEAQ (reference sequence). The CDR3 sequence is 13 residues long. With V trimmed by 5 bases and J by 8 bases, 7 bases remained unmatched. CDR3 DNA: TGTGCCAGCAGCCCCCGGACAGGGATCGGCTACACCTTC. This codes for CASSPRTGIGYTF.

The V and J genes are TRBV19 and TRBJ2-1, with 8 positions matching TRBD2. The V and J ends lost 7 bases and 2 bases, in that order; junction bases with no gene match: 7. Looked up from germline, CDR1 is LNHDA and CDR2 is SQIVND (reference sequence). The CDR3 length is 15 residues. Here the CDR3 DNA reads TGTGCCAGTAATGAGGCGGGAGGAACCTACAATGAGCAGTTCTTC. Its protein is CASNEAGGTYNEQFF. Full variable domain (remainder filled in from reference TRBV19 and TRBJ2-1): DGGITQSPKYLFRKEGQNVTLSCEQNLNHDAMYWYRQDPGQGLRLIYYSQIVNDFQKGDIAEGYSVSREKKESFPLTVTSAQKNPTAFYLCASNEAGGTYNEQFFGPGTRLTVL.

CDR3 nucleotides: TGTGCCAGCCGGACAGGGATTAGCAATCAGCCCCAGCATTTT. Translating gives CASRTGISNQPQHF. The rearrangement uses TRBV28 and TRBJ1-5; 8 nucleotides line up with TRBD1. The CDR3 length is 14 residues. The V segment lost 8 bases and the J segment 0 bases; nucleotides outside the gene matches: 3. Germline V gives CDR1 MDHEN, CDR2 SYDVKM.

This chain joins TRBV12-5 and TRBJ2-7; D ambiguous. The germline V gene encodes CDR1 LGHNT and CDR2 FRNRAP. The V and J ends lost 6 bases and 2 bases respectively, with 11 bases between them. The CDR3 contains 13 residues. CDR3 sequence (DNA): TGTGCTAGTGGCCAATCCGGAGCCTACGAGCAGTACTTC. This translates into CASGQSGAYEQYF.

The chain joins TRBV28 to TRBJ1-2; the match to TRBD1 covers 7 bases. Losses at the gene ends were 2 bases for V and 6 bases for J; bases not matched to a gene: 6. This CDR3 has 14 amino acids. The germline V gene has CDR1 MDHEN and CDR2 SYDVKM. This CDR3 is CASSLGGGRDGYTF. As DNA, the CDR3 is TGTGCCAGCAGTTTAGGAGGGGGCCGGGATGGCTACACCTTC.